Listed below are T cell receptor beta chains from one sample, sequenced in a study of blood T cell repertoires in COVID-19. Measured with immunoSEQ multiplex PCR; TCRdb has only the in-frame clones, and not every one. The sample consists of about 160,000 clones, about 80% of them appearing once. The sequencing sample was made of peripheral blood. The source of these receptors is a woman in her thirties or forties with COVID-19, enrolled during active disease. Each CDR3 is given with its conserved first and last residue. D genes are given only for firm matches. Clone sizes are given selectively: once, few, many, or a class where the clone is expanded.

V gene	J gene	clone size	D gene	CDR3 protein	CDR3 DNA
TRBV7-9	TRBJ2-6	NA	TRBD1	CASTNWGQTPSGANVLTF	TGTGCCAGCACCAATTGGGGACAGACCCCCTCTGGGGCCAACGTCCTGACTTTC
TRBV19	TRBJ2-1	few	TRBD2	CASSPASGSYNEQFF	TGTGCCAGTAGTCCGGCTAGCGGGAGTTACAATGAGCAGTTCTTC
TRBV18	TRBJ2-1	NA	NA	CASSVTVGLYNEQFF	TGTGCCAGCTCAGTCACGGTGGGGCTCTACAATGAGCAGTTCTTC
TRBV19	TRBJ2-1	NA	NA	CASSSQRSSYNEQFF	TGTGCCAGTAGTAGTCAGCGGAGCTCCTACAATGAGCAGTTCTTC
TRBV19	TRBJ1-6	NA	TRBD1	CASSTTGTGEIALHF	TGTGCCAGTAGTACCACCGGGACAGGGGAGATAGCCCTCCACTTT
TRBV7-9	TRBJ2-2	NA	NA	CASIPIRGENTGELFF	TGTGCCAGCATCCCTATCAGGGGAGAGAACACCGGGGAGCTGTTTTTT
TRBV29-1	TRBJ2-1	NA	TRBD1	CSVEDPRGRRNEQFF	TGCAGCGTTGAAGATCCTAGGGGGCGGAGGAATGAGCAGTTCTTC
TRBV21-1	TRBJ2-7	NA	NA	CASIGARDNQGYEQYF	TGTGCCAGCATAGGCGCCCGGGACAATCAAGGTTACGAGCAGTACTTC
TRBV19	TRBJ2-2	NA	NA	CASKGRVNAGELFF	TGTGCCAGTAAGGGCAGGGTCAACGCCGGGGAGCTGTTTTTT
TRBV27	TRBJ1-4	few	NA	CASSSSRGAVNEKLFF	TGTGCCAGCAGCTCGTCACGGGGGGCGGTTAATGAAAAACTGTTTTTT
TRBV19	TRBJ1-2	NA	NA	CASSIGQGYGYTF	TGTGCCAGTAGTATCGGGCAGGGCTATGGCTACACCTTC
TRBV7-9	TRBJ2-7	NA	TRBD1	CASSLTGGVYEQYF	TGTGCCAGCAGCCTGACAGGGGGTGTCTACGAGCAGTACTTC
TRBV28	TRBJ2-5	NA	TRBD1	CATRTGRQETQYF	TGTGCCACCAGGACAGGACGACAAGAGACCCAGTACTTC
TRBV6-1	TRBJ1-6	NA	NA	CASSESMSHNSPLHF	TGTGCCAGCAGTGAAAGCATGTCACATAATTCACCCCTCCACTTT
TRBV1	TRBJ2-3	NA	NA	CTSSQGPGDTDTQYF	TGCACCAGCAGCCAGGGGCCGGGTGACACAGATACGCAGTATTTT
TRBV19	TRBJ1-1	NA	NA	CASSSEGANTEAFF	TGTGCCAGTAGCTCCGAAGGGGCTAACACTGAAGCTTTCTTT
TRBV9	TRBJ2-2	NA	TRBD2	CASSVYSGGRNTGELFF	TGTGCCAGCAGCGTATACAGCGGGGGAAGGAACACCGGGGAGCTGTTTTTT
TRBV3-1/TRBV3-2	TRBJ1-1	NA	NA	CASRDEGGTEAFF	TGTGCCAGTCGGGACGAAGGGGGCACTGAAGCTTTCTTT
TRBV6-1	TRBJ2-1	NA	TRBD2	CASSEGGVHYNEQFF	TGTGCCAGCAGTGAGGGGGGGGTACACTACAATGAGCAGTTCTTC
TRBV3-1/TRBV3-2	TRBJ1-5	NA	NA	CASSPSATGQPQHF	TGTGCCAGCAGCCCCAGTGCCACGGGGCAGCCCCAGCATTTT
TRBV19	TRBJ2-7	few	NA	CASSIVDDRLEQYF	TGTGCCAGTAGTATAGTTGACGACAGGCTCGAGCAGTACTTC
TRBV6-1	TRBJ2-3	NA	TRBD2	CASSEAWLVAGSSDTQYF	TGTGCCAGCAGTGAAGCTTGGCTGGTAGCGGGATCGTCAGATACGCAGTATTTT
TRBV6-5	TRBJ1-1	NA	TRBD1	CASSNRGLNTEAFF	TGTGCCAGCAGCAACAGGGGGCTGAACACTGAAGCTTTCTTT
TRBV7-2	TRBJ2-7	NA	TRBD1	CASTKTAGQGYEQYF	TGTGCCAGCACAAAAACCGCGGGACAGGGCTACGAGCAGTACTTC
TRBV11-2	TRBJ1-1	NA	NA	CASSRTAGNTEAFF	TGTGCCAGCAGCCGAACAGCAGGAAACACTGAAGCTTTCTTT
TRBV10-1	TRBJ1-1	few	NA	CASRDSLNTEAFF	TGCGCCAGCAGGGACAGTTTGAACACTGAAGCTTTCTTT
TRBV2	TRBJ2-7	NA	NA	CASRDTYYEQYF	TGTGCCAGCAGGGACACATACTACGAGCAGTACTTC
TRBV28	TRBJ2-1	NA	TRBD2	CASRPIGTSGRNEQFF	TGTGCCAGCAGGCCGATAGGGACTAGCGGGAGAAATGAGCAGTTCTTC
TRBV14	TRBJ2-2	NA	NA	CASSHRAFTGELFF	TGTGCCAGCAGCCACAGGGCGTTCACCGGGGAGCTGTTTTTT
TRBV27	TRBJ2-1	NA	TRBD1	CASSPRGGQGLSYNEQFF	TGTGCCAGCAGTCCGCGAGGGGGACAGGGACTGTCCTACAATGAGCAGTTCTTC
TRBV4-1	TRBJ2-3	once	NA	CASSQAGGPADTQYF	TGCGCCAGCAGCCAAGCAGGGGGGCCGGCAGATACGCAGTATTTT
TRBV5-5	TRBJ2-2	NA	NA	CASSSTTANTGELFF	TGTGCCAGCAGCTCCACCACAGCGAACACCGGGGAGCTGTTTTTT
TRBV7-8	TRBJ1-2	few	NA	CASSPRVLGANYGYTF	TGTGCCAGCAGCCCCCGTGTTTTAGGGGCAAACTATGGCTACACCTTC
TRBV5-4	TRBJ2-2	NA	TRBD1	CASSYDRAGELFF	TGTGCCAGCAGTTATGACAGGGCGGGGGAGCTGTTTTTT
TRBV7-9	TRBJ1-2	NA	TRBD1	CASSLSGTGGANYGYTF	TGTGCCAGCAGCTTATCCGGGACAGGCGGAGCTAACTATGGCTACACCTTC
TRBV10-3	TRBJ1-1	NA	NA	CAISVEPGEGRANTEAFF	TGTGCCATCAGTGTGGAGCCAGGGGAGGGGAGGGCGAACACTGAAGCTTTCTTT
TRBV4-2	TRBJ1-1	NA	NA	CASSQDLGQGSRGTEAFF	TGTGCCAGCAGCCAAGATTTAGGGCAGGGGTCAAGGGGCACTGAAGCTTTCTTT
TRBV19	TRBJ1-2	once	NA	CASSIRENYGYTF	TGTGCCAGTAGTATTCGCGAAAACTATGGCTACACCTTC
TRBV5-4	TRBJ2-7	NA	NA	CASSFAAGSSYEQYF	TGTGCCAGCAGCTTCGCGGCCGGGAGTTCCTACGAGCAGTACTTC
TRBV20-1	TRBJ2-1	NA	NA	CSASVLYEQFF	TGCAGTGCTAGCGTTCTATATGAGCAGTTCTTC
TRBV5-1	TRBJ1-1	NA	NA	CASSLEAANTEAFF	TGCGCCAGCAGCTTGGAGGCGGCGAACACTGAAGCTTTCTTT
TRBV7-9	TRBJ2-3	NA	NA	CASSPRLAASTDTQYF	TGTGCCAGCAGCCCCCGTTTAGCCGCTAGCACAGATACGCAGTATTTT
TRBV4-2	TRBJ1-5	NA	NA	CASSQEGGYQPQHF	TGTGCCAGCAGCCAAGAAGGGGGATATCAGCCCCAGCATTTT
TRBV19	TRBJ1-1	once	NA	CASSIGGGLTEAFF	TGTGCCAGTAGTATCGGCGGGGGGCTCACTGAAGCTTTCTTT
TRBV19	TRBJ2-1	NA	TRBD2	CASRSGGSTTYNEQFF	TGTGCCAGTAGAAGCGGGGGGTCGACTACCTACAATGAGCAGTTCTTC
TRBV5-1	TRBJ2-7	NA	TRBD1	CASSLAGTGYEQYF	TGCGCCAGCAGCTTGGCCGGGACAGGGTACGAGCAGTACTTC
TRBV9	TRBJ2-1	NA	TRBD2	CASSSSGVLDEQFF	TGTGCCAGCAGCTCTAGCGGGGTCCTGGATGAGCAGTTCTTC
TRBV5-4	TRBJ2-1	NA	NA	CASSRNPRDFSYNEQFF	TGTGCCAGCAGTCGAAACCCCCGGGACTTTTCCTACAATGAGCAGTTCTTC
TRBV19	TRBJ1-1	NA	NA	CASSTTSGSEAFF	TGTGCCAGTAGTACAACGTCGGGGTCTGAAGCTTTCTTT
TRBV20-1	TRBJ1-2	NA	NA	CSARDVRGYTF	TGCAGTGCTAGAGATGTGAGAGGCTACACCTTC
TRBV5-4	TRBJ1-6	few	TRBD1	CASSKLTGSNSPLHF	TGTGCCAGCAGCAAACTGACAGGGTCCAATTCACCCCTCCACTTT
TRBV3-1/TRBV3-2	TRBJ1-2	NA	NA	CASSQRNAATGGYTF	TGTGCCAGCAGCCAACGCAATGCCGCTACAGGGGGCTACACCTTC